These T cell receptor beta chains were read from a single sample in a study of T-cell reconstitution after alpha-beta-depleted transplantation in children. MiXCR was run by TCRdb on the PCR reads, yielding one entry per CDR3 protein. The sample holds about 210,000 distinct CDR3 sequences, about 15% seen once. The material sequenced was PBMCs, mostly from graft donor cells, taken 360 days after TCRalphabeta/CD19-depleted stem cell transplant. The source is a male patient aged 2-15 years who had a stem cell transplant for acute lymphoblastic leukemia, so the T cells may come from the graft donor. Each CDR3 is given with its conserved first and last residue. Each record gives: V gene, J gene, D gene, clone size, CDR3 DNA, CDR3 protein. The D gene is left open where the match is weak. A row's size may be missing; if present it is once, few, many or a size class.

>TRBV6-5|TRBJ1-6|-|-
TGTGCCAGCAGTTACTCGATAGGAGCCCCTGCTTCCCTCCACTTT
CASSYSIGAPASLHF
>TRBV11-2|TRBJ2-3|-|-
TGTGCCAGCAGCCCGAGAGAAGGCACAGATACGCAGTATTTT
CASSPREGTDTQYF
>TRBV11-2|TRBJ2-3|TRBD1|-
TGTGCCAACCTACTACAGGGGGAATTAGGTACGCAGTATTTT
CANLLQGELGTQYF
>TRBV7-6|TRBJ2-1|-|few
TGTGCCAGCAGCACCCGCGGACTTATAGAGTACAATGAGCAGTTCTTC
CASSTRGLIEYNEQFF
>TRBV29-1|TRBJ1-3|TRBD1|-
TGCAGCGTTGAAACCGGGACAGGGTCTGGAAACACCATATATTTT
CSVETGTGSGNTIYF
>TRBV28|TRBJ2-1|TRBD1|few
TGTGCCAGCAGTGACCAGGGGGATGAGCAGTTCTTC
CASSDQGDEQFF
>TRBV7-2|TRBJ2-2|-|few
TGTGCCAGCAGCTTAGGATTGTGGTTTGGGCAAACCGGGGAGCTGTTTTTT
CASSLGLWFGQTGELFF
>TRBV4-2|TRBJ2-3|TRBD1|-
TGTGCCAGCAGCCAAGTGGGGACAGGAAGCACAGATACGCAGTATTTT
CASSQVGTGSTDTQYF
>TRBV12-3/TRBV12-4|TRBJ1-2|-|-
TGTGCCAGCAGTTCTCGTGGAGGGCGCTATGGCTACACCTTC
CASSSRGGRYGYTF
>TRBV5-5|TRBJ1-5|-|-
TGTGCCAGCAGCCTGGGCAGGGAGAGCAATCAGCCCCAGCATTTT
CASSLGRESNQPQHF
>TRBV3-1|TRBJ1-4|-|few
TGTGCCAGCAGCCAGGACTGGAGCGGTAATGAAAAACTGTTTTTT
CASSQDWSGNEKLFF
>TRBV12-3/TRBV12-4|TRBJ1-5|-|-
TGTGCCAGCAGTTTAACCCGCAATCAGCCCCAGCATTTT
CASSLTRNQPQHF
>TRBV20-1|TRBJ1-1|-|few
TGCAGTGCTACATCAGGCGGAGGATCCCGTTTGAACACTGAAGCTTTCTTT
CSATSGGGSRLNTEAFF
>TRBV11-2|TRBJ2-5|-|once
TGTGCCAGCAGCTTAGAATGGGGGACCCAGTACTTC
CASSLEWGTQYF
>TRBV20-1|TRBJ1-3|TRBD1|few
TGCAGTGCCGCGCACACCGGGACAGGGCCCTCTGGAAACACCATATATTTT
CSAAHTGTGPSGNTIYF
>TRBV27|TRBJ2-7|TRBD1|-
TGTGCCAGCAGTCCCGGGACAGGGGAAGCCTACGAGCAGTACTTC
CASSPGTGEAYEQYF
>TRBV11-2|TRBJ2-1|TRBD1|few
TGTGCCAGCAGCTTAATACAGGGGATCAACAATGAGCAGTTCTTC
CASSLIQGINNEQFF
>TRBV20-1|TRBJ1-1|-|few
TGCAGTGCTAGAGAGTGGACGGGGGAAGCTTTCTTT
CSAREWTGEAFF
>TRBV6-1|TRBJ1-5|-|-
TGTGCCAGCAGCCAGGGTTTTCAGCCCCAGCATTTT
CASSQGFQPQHF
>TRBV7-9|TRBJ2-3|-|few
TGTGCCAGCAGCTCAGGAACGGGACACAGCACAGATACGCAGTATTTT
CASSSGTGHSTDTQYF
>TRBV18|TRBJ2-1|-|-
TGTGCCAGCTCACCCGGCAGGGGAGCCTACAATGAGCAGTTCTTC
CASSPGRGAYNEQFF
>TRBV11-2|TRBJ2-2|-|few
TGTGCCAGCAGCTTAGATTGGGTAGCTAGGCTAAACACCGGGGAGCTGTTTTTT
CASSLDWVARLNTGELFF
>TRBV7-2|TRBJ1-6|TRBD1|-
TGTGCCAGCAGCTTAGCGACAGGGAGAGGTTCACCCCTCCACTTT
CASSLATGRGSPLHF
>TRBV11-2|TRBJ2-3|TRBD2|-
TGTGCCAGCAGCTCACTGACTAGCGGCACAGATACGCAGTATTTT
CASSSLTSGTDTQYF
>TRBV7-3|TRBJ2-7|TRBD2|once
TGTGCCAGCAGCTTATCAGCGGGGGGGTTATACGAGCAGTACTTC
CASSLSAGGLYEQYF
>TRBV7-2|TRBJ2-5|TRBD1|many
TGTGCCAGCAGCTTAGACAGGGGTGGAGAGACCCAGTACTTC
CASSLDRGGETQYF
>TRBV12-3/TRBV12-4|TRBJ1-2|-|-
TGTGCCAGCAGTTTGTCCGGCGGCACCTTTAACTATGGCTACACCTTC
CASSLSGGTFNYGYTF
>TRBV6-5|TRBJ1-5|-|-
TGTGCCAGCTCTTACTGGAGCAATCAGCCCCAGCATTTT
CASSYWSNQPQHF
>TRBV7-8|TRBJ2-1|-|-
TGTGCCAGCAGCCCATGGACGGACAATGAGCAGTTCTTC
CASSPWTDNEQFF
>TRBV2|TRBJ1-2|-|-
TGTGCCAGCAGTGACTCCTCCGGGACGGGCTATGGCTACACCTTC
CASSDSSGTGYGYTF
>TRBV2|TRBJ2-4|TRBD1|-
TGTGCCAGCATGGACAGGGGGGTCGGCATTCAGTACTTC
CASMDRGVGIQYF
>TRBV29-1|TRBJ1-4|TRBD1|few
TGCAGCGTGGCAAGGGGGCTCGCTAATGAAAAACTGTTTTTT
CSVARGLANEKLFF
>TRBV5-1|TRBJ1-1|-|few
TGCGCCAGCAGCTTGATACTACAGGGGAACACTGAAGCTTTCTTT
CASSLILQGNTEAFF
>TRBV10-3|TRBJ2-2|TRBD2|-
TGTGCCATCAGTGAGAGGGGGCCTAGCGGGAGTACCGGGGAGCTGTTTTTT
CAISERGPSGSTGELFF
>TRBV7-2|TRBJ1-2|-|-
TGTGCCAGCAGCTTTTCGGGGGCGCATGGCTACACCTTC
CASSFSGAHGYTF
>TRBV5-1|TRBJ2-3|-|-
TGCGCCAGCAGCTTGGGCGACTTCACAGATACGCAGTATTTT
CASSLGDFTDTQYF
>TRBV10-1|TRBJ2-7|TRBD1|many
TGCGCCAGCAGTGAGATGGACAGGCTTCCCTACGAGCAGTACTTC
CASSEMDRLPYEQYF
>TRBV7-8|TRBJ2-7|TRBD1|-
TGTGCCAGCAGCCCGGACAGGGTCGACGACGAGCAGTACTTC
CASSPDRVDDEQYF
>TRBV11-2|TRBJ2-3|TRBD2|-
TGTGCCAGCAGCTTGGGGACTAGCGGGTGGAACACAGATACGCAGTATTTT
CASSLGTSGWNTDTQYF
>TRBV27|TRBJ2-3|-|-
TGTGCCAGCAGTTTATCGGTCCGGGGCACAGATACGCAGTATTTT
CASSLSVRGTDTQYF
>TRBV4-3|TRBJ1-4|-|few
TGCGCCAGCAGCCAAGATTTAGCTTTCGGGCCGCCCCGTTTT
CASSQDLAFGPPRF
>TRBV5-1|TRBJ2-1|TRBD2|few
TGCGCCAGCAGCCCGTACTCAGCGGGGCTTGTGTATGAGCAGTTCTTC
CASSPYSAGLVYEQFF
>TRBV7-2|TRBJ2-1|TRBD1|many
TGTGCCAGCAGCTTAGCTGGACAGGGATCGAATGAGCAGTTCTTC
CASSLAGQGSNEQFF
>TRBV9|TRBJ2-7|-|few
TGTGCCAGCAGTCCGGACCGAGGGGAGCAGTACTTC
CASSPDRGEQYF
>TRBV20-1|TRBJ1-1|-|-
TGCAGTGCTAGAGATTTCCCGAACACTGAAGCTTTCTTT
CSARDFPNTEAFF
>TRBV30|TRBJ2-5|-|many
TGTGCCTGGAGGGAGGCGGGGCCCCGGGAGACCCAGTACTTC
CAWREAGPRETQYF
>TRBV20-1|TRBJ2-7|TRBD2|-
TGCAGTGCTAGAGGACCTAGCGGGGGGGCCGGGTCCTACGAGCAGTACTTC
CSARGPSGGAGSYEQYF